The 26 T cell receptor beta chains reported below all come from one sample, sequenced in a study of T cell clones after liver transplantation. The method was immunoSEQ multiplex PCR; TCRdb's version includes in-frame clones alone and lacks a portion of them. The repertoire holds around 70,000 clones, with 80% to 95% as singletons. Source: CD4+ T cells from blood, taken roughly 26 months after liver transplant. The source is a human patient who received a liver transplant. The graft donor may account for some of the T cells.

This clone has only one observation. CDR3 amino acids: CASKPGDFSGNTIYF. CDR3 DNA sequence: TGTGCCAGTAAACCGGGAGATTTCTCTGGAAACACCATATATTTT. V gene TRBV19 combines with J gene TRBJ1-3; D call uncertain. CDR3 length equals 15 residues. The V end lost 7 bases, the J end lost 0 bases, and 13 bases lay between the germline ends. Per germline, CDR1 LNHDA and CDR2 SQIVND (reference sequence).

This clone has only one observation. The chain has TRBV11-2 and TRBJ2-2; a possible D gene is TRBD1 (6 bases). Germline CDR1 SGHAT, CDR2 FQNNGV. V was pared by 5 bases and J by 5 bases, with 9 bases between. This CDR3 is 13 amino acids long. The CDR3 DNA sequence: TGTGCCAGCAGCCCGGACAGAACCGGGGAGCTGTTTTTT. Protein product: CASSPDRTGELFF.

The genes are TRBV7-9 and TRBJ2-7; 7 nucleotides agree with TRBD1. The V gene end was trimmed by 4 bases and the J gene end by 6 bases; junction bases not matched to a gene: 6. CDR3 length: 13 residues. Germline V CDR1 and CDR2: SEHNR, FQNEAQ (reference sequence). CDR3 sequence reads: CASSSRGRPEQYF. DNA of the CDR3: TGTGCCAGCAGCTCGAGGGGGCGGCCCGAGCAGTACTTC. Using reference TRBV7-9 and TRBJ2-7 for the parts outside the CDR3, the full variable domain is DTGVSQNPRHKITKRGQNVTFRCDPISEHNRLYWYRQTLGQGPEFLTYFQNEAQLEKSRLLSDRFSAERPKGSFSTLEIQRTEQGDSAMYLCASSSRGRPEQYFGPGTRLTVT.

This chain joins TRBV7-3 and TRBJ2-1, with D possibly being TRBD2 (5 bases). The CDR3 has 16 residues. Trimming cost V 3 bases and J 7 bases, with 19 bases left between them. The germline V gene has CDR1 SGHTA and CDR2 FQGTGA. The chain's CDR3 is CASSLGSSGGSNEQFF. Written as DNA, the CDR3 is TGTGCCAGCAGCTTGGGGTCGTCCGGAGGTTCAAATGAGCAGTTCTTC.

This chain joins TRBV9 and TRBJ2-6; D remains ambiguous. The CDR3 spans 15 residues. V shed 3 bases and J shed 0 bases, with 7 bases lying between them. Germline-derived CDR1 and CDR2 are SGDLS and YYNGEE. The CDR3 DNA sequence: TGTGCCAGCAGCGCCGAAAGCTCTGGGGCCAACGTCCTGACTTTC. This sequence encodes CASSAESSGANVLTF.

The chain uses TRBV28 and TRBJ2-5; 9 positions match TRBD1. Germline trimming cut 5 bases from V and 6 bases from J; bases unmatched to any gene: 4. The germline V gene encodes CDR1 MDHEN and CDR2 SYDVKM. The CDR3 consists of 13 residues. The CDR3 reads CASSPYRGQTQYF. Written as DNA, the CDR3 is TGTGCCAGCAGTCCCTACAGGGGGCAGACCCAGTACTTC.

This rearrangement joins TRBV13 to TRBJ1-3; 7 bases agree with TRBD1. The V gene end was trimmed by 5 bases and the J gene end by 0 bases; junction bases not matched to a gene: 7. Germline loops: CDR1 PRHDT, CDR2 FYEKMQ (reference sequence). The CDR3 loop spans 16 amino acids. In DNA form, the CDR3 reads TGTGCCAGCAGCCGACAGGGAGGGCTCTCTGGAAACACCATATATTTT. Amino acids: CASSRQGGLSGNTIYF.

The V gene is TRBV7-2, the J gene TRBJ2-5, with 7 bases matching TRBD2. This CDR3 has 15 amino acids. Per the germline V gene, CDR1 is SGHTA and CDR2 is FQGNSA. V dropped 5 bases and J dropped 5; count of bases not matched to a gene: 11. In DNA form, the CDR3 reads TGTGCCAGCAGCCCCCGGCTAGCGGAATATGAGACCCAGTACTTC. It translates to CASSPRLAEYETQYF.

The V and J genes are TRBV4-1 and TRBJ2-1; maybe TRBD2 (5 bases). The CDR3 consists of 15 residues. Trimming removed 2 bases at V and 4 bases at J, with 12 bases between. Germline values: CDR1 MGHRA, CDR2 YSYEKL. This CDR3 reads CASSQRRLAYNEQFF. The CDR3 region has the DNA TGCGCCAGCAGCCAACGACGTCTAGCTTACAATGAGCAGTTCTTC.

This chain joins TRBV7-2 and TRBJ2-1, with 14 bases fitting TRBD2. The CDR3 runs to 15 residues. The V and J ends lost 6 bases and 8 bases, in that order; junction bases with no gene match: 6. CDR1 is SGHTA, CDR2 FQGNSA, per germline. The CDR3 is CASRPGTSGSHEQFF. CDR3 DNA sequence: TGTGCCAGCAGGCCCGGGACTAGCGGGAGCCATGAGCAGTTCTTC.

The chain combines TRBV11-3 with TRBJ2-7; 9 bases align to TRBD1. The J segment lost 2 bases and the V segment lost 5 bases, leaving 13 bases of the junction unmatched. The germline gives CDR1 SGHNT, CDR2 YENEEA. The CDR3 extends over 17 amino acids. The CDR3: CASSPTGGSSTPYEQYF. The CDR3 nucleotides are TGTGCCAGCAGCCCTACAGGGGGCTCATCCACACCCTACGAGCAGTACTTC.

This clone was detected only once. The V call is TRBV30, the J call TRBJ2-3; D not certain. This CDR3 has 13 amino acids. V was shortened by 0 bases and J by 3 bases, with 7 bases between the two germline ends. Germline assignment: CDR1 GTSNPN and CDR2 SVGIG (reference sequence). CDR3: CAWSVGGTDTQYF. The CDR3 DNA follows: TGTGCCTGGAGTGTTGGTGGGACAGATACGCAGTATTTT. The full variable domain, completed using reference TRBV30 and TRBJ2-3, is SQTIHQWPATLVQPVGSPLSLECTVEGTSNPNLYWYRQAAGRGLQLLFYSVGIGQISSEVPQNLSASRPQDRQFILSSKKLLLSDSGFYLCAWSVGGTDTQYFGPGTRLTVL.

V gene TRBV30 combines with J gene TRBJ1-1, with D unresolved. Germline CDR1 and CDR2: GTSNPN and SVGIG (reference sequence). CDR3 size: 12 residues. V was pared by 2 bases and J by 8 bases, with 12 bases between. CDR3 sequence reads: CAWSPHGQEAFF. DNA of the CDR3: TGTGCCTGGAGTCCACACGGGCAGGAAGCTTTCTTT. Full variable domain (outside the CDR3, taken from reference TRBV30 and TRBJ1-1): SQTIHQWPATLVQPVGSPLSLECTVEGTSNPNLYWYRQAAGRGLQLLFYSVGIGQISSEVPQNLSASRPQDRQFILSSKKLLLSDSGFYLCAWSPHGQEAFFGQGTRLTVV.

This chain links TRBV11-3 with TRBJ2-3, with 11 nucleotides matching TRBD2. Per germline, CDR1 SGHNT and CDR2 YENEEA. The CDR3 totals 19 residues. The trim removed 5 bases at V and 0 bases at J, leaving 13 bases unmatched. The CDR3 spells CASSPHPWTSGPSTDTQYF. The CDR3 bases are TGTGCCAGCAGCCCCCACCCGTGGACTAGCGGGCCTAGCACAGATACGCAGTATTTT. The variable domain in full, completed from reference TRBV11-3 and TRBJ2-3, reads EAGVVQSPRYKIIEKKQPVAFWCNPISGHNTLYWYLQNLGQGPELLIRYENEEAVDDSQLPKDRFSAERLKGVDSTLKIQPAELGDSAVYLCASSPHPWTSGPSTDTQYFGPGTRLTVL.

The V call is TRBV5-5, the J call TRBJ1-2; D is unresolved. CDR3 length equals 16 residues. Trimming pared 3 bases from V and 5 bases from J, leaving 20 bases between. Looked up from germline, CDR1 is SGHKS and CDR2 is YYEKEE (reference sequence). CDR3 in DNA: TGTGCCAGCAGCTCACTACTAGGACGGGGTGAATATGGCTACACCTTC. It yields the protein CASSSLLGRGEYGYTF. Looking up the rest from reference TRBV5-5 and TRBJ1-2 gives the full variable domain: DAGVTQSPTHLIKTRGQQVTLRCSPISGHKSVSWYQQVLGQGPQFIFQYYEKEERGRGNFPDRFSARQFPNYSSELNVNALLLGDSALYLCASSSLLGRGEYGYTFGSGTRLTVV.

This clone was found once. CDR3 loop: CASSQERRATEAFF. The CDR3 bases are TGTGCCAGCAGTCAAGAAAGGCGGGCAACTGAAGCTTTCTTT. The genes are TRBV6-1 and TRBJ1-1; D not resolved. Per the germline V gene, CDR1 is MNHNS and CDR2 is SASEGT. The length of the CDR3 is 14 residues. V was shortened by 5 bases and J by 5 bases, with 15 bases between the two germline ends.

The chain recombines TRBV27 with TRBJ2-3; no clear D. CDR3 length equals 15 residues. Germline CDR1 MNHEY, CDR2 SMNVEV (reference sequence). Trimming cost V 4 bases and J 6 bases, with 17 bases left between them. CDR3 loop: CASSSPRTSVDTQYF. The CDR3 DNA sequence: TGTGCCAGCAGTTCTCCCCGTACATCGGTGGATACGCAGTATTTT.

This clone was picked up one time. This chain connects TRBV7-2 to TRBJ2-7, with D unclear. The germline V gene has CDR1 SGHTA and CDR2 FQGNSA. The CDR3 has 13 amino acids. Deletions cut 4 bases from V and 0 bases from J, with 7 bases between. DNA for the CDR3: TGTGCCAGCAGCTCCCCCTACTCCTACGAGCAGTACTTC. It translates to CASSSPYSYEQYF. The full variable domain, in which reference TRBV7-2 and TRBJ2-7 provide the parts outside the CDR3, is GAGVSQSPSNKVTEKGKDVELRCDPISGHTALYWYRQSLGQGLEFLIYFQGNSAPDKSGLPSDRFSAERTGGSVSTLTIQRTQQEDSAVYLCASSSPYSYEQYFGPGTRLTVT.

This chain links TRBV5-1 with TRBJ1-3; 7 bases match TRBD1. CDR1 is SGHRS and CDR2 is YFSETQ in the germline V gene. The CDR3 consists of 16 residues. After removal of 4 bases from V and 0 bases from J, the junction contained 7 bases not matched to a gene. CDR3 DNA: TGCGCCAGCAGCCGGAAATCAGGGGGCTCTGGAAACACCATATATTTT. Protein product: CASSRKSGGSGNTIYF.

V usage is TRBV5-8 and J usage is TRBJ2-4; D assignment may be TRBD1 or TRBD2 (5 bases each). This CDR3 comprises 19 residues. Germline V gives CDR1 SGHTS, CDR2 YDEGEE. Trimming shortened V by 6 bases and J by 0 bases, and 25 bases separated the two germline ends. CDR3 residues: CASNNPFRGGGPAKNIQYF. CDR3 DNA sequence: TGTGCCAGCAACAATCCTTTCCGGGGCGGCGGTCCAGCCAAAAACATTCAGTACTTC.

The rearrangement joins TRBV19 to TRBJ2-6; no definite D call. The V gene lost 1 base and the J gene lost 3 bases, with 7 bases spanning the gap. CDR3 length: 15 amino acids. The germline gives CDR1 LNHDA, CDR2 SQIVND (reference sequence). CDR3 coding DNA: TGTGCCAGTAGTATAGGGGCAGATGGGGCCAACGTCCTGACTTTC. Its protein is CASSIGADGANVLTF.

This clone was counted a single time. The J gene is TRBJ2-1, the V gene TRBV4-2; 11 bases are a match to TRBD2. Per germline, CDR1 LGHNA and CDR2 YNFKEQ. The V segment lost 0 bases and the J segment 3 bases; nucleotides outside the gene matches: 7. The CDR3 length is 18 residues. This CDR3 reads CASSQDSLAGGLYNEQFF. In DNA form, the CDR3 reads TGTGCCAGCAGCCAAGATAGCCTAGCGGGAGGACTCTACAATGAGCAGTTCTTC.

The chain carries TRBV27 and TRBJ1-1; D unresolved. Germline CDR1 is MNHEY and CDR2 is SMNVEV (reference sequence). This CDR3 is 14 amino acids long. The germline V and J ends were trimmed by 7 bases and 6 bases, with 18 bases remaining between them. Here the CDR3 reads CASNRRGGKSEAFF. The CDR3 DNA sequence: TGTGCCAGCAACCGACGCGGAGGGAAATCTGAAGCTTTCTTT.

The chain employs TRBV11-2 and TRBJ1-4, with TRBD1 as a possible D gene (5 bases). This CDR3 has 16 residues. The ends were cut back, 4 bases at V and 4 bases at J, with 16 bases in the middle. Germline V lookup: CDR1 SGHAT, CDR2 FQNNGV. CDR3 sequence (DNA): TGTGCCAGCAGCTCCCACCCAGGGATGAATAATGAAAAACTGTTTTTT. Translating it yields CASSSHPGMNNEKLFF.

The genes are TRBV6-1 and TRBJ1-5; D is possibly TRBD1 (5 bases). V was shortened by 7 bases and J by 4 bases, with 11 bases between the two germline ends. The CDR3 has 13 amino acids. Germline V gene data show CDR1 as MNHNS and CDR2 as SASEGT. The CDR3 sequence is CASIDSFNQPQHF. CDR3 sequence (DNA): TGTGCCAGCATTGACAGCTTTAATCAGCCCCAGCATTTT.

Written as DNA, the CDR3 is TGTGCCAGCAGCGCTCAGGGATACGAGCAGTACTTC. This codes for CASSAQGYEQYF. This rearrangement joins TRBV2 to TRBJ2-7, with D maybe TRBD1 (5 bases). CDR3 length equals 12 residues. Germline V CDR1 and CDR2: SNHLY, FYNNEI. Trimming took off 6 bases at V and 4 bases at J, with 10 bases between the two ends.